Below, 21 T cell receptor beta chains from the same sample are listed, as sequenced in a study of cytotoxic CD8 clonotypes in ibrutinib-treated CLL. Clones were read by immunoSEQ multiplex PCR, and TCRdb kept only the in-frame ones, dropping some. The sample yields tens of thousands of clones, approximately 65% seen once. Sequencing was performed on PBMCs, taken after 24 months of ibrutinib treatment. These receptors all come from a human donor with chronic lymphocytic leukemia.

This chain uses TRBV10-3 with TRBJ2-1; D uncertain. The CDR3 is 13 residues long. The V gene's germline CDR1 is ENHRY and CDR2 SYGVKD. Trimming took off 2 bases at V and 6 bases at J, with 8 bases between the two ends. The CDR3 DNA follows: TGTGCCATCAGTGAGATCCGCATCAATGAGCAGTTCTTC. This gives the protein CAISEIRINEQFF.

The V gene is TRBV28, the J gene TRBJ2-3, with D possibly TRBD2 on 5 matching bases. The CDR3 contains 15 residues. The germline CDR1 and CDR2 sequences are MDHEN and SYDVKM. V gave up 4 bases and J gave up 3 bases, with 14 bases separating them. CDR3: CASSSLGSGTDTQYF. The CDR3 nucleotides read TGTGCCAGCAGTTCACTTGGGTCGGGAACAGATACGCAGTATTTT.

The chain links TRBV6-1 to TRBJ1-5; D gene ambiguous. In germline, CDR1 is MNHNS, CDR2 SASEGT. The CDR3 extends over 14 amino acids. Trimming removed 4 bases from V and 3 bases from J, with 10 bases in between. In nucleotides, the CDR3 is TGTGCCAGCAGTGGCCATACTATCAATCAGCCCCAGCATTTT. Protein sequence: CASSGHTINQPQHF.

This rearrangement joins TRBV4-1 to TRBJ2-5, with D uncertain. Trimming left V 2 bases short and J 4 bases short, with 11 bases between. Germline-derived CDR1 and CDR2 are MGHRA and YSYEKL. The CDR3 has 14 amino acids. CDR3 nucleotide sequence: TGCGCCAGCAGCCAAAGTCTGGTCCGAGAGACCCAGTACTTC. Translation: CASSQSLVRETQYF.

V gene TRBV7-9 combines with J gene TRBJ2-5, with D unresolved. This CDR3 is 15 amino acids long. Germline loops: CDR1 SEHNR, CDR2 FQNEAQ (reference sequence). V lost 1 base and J lost 4, with 13 bases in between. CDR3 residues: CASSLDTLSGETQYF. The CDR3 bases are TGTGCCAGCAGCTTAGATACCCTTTCCGGAGAGACCCAGTACTTC.

This sequence joins TRBV6-5 and TRBJ2-7, with TRBD1 as a possible D gene (6 bases). This CDR3 is built from 16 residues. The V end was cut by 0 bases, the J end by 4 bases, with 16 bases between. The germline CDR1 and CDR2 sequences are MNHEY and SVGAGI. The CDR3: CASSYSKSTGTYEQYF. As DNA, the CDR3 is TGTGCCAGCAGTTACTCGAAGTCGACAGGAACATACGAGCAGTACTTC.

This chain uses TRBV4-1 with TRBJ2-3, with D tentatively TRBD2 (6 bases). V shed 4 bases and J shed 1 base, with 9 bases lying between them. The germline gives CDR1 MGHRA, CDR2 YSYEKL. The CDR3 runs 14 residues. CDR3 residues: CASSRDSGTDTQYF. The DNA for the CDR3 is TGCGCCAGCAGCCGGGACTCTGGCACAGATACGCAGTATTTT.

CDR3: CASSFPSGGANEQYF. For the CDR3, the DNA is TGTGCCAGCAGCTTCCCTAGCGGGGGGGCCAACGAGCAGTACTTC. This rearrangement joins TRBV7-8 to TRBJ2-7; 12 bases are shared with TRBD2. This CDR3 is built from 15 residues. The V gene's germline CDR1 is SGHVS and CDR2 FQNEAQ. The V and J ends lost 3 bases and 5 bases, in that order; junction bases with no gene match: 5.

The chain joins TRBV5-1 to TRBJ2-7; D could derive from TRBD1 or TRBD2 (5 bases each). Trimming removed 4 bases at V and 4 bases at J, with 18 bases between. CDR3 length: 15 amino acids. The germline CDR1 and CDR2 sequences are SGHRS and YFSETQ. Here the CDR3 reads CASSKTGQGTYEQYF. The CDR3 DNA reads TGCGCCAGCAGCAAAACGGGGCAGGGCACTTACGAGCAGTACTTC.

The chain links TRBV6-6 to TRBJ2-2, with D possibly called TRBD1 or TRBD2 (5 bases each). V lost 4 bases and J 4 bases, leaving 10 bases between the germline ends. This CDR3 comprises 14 residues. Germline V gives CDR1 MNHNY, CDR2 SVGAGI (reference sequence). The CDR3 DNA is TGTGCCAGCAGTTTTAGTGGGGGCACCGGGGAGCTGTTTTTT. Residues: CASSFSGGTGELFF.

This chain links TRBV19 with TRBJ1-2; D is perhaps TRBD1 (5 bases). The CDR3 covers 14 residues. Germline CDR1 reads LNHDA; CDR2 reads SQIVND (reference sequence). V was clipped by 6 bases and J by 3 bases, with 14 bases between them. The CDR3 sequence is CASSAFVGDYGYTF. CDR3 DNA: TGTGCCAGTAGCGCCTTTGTAGGGGACTATGGCTACACCTTC.

This clone was observed at least ten times. The gene calls are TRBV6-1 and TRBJ1-5; D gene unclear. The CDR3 sequence is 8 residues long. The V and J ends lost 11 bases and 9 bases respectively, with 5 bases between them. Germline values: CDR1 MNHNS, CDR2 SASEGT. CDR3 nucleotide sequence: TGTGCCTGTCGGCCCCAGCATTTT. Translation: CACRPQHF.

In this sample, this clone turned up a few times. DNA of the CDR3: TGTGCCAGCAGTGAATATCAGCCCCAGCATTTT. Protein sequence: CASSEYQPQHF. The V call is TRBV6-1, the J call TRBJ1-5, with D hard to call. V lost 2 bases to trimming and J lost 5 bases, with 1 base between them. The CDR3 spans 11 residues. Germline CDR1 MNHNS, CDR2 SASEGT.

The table lists this clone with a count of one. The V call is TRBV7-9, the J call TRBJ1-1, with D unresolved. The CDR3 has 19 amino acids. Trimming took off 1 base at V and 1 base at J, with 22 bases between the two ends. Germline assignment: CDR1 SEHNR and CDR2 FQNEAQ (reference sequence). Written as DNA, the CDR3 is TGTGCCAGCAGCTTAGTTTTATTCTTTCGAACACTGAAGAACACTGAAGCTTTCTTT. As protein: CASSLVLFFRTLKNTEAFF.

The J gene is TRBJ1-1, the V gene TRBV30, with 8 bases lining up with TRBD1. The ends lost 3 bases at V and 6 bases at J; junction bases unmatched: 3. The CDR3 totals 12 residues. Germline V gene lookup returns CDR1 GTSNPN and CDR2 SVGIG (reference sequence). CDR3 DNA: TGTGCCTGGAGGACAGGGGCCCCTGAAGCTTTCTTT. Its protein is CAWRTGAPEAFF.

This clone is a singleton in its sample. The rearrangement uses TRBV13 and TRBJ2-5; tentatively, D is TRBD2 (6 bases). V dropped 5 bases and J dropped 5 bases, with 12 bases sitting between them. The CDR3 totals 13 residues. Germline V gene sequence: CDR1 PRHDT, CDR2 FYEKMQ (reference sequence). CDR3 bases: TGTGCCAGCAGCCCGGGGGTAGCGGAGACCCAGTACTTC. This codes for CASSPGVAETQYF.

This clone was observed a handful of times. The J gene is TRBJ2-7, the V gene TRBV13, with 7 bases lining up with TRBD2. Germline lookup yields CDR1 PRHDT and CDR2 FYEKMQ (reference sequence). The CDR3 extends over 16 amino acids. V dropped 1 base and J dropped 0; count of bases not matched to a gene: 6. CDR3 loop: CASSLVGGSGSYEQYF. The CDR3, as DNA: TGTGCCAGCAGCTTAGTGGGGGGGTCTGGCTCCTACGAGCAGTACTTC.

The chain combines TRBV5-1 with TRBJ2-1, with TRBD2 identical over 11 bases. The germline CDR1 and CDR2 sequences are SGHRS and YFSETQ. The junction had 7 bases not matched to a gene; V was cut back by 4 bases and J by 7 bases. The CDR3 runs 15 residues. DNA of the CDR3: TGCGCCAGCAGCGGAAGACTAGCGGGATCGAATGAGCAGTTCTTC. It specifies CASSGRLAGSNEQFF.

This chain links TRBV27 with TRBJ1-2, with no clear D. The germline V gene encodes CDR1 MNHEY and CDR2 SMNVEV (reference sequence). Trimming pared 8 bases from V and 4 bases from J, leaving 5 bases between. This CDR3 has 10 amino acids. CDR3 DNA: TGTGCCAGCTGCCCCTATGGCTACACCTTC. It translates to CASCPYGYTF.

V usage is TRBV7-3 and J usage is TRBJ2-1; TRBD1 is a possible D gene (5 bases). Germline V gene data show CDR1 as SGHTA and CDR2 as FQGTGA. The CDR3 is made up of 13 amino acids. V dropped 5 bases and J dropped 6 bases, with 11 bases sitting between them. The CDR3 loop reads CASSGPGSNEQFF. The CDR3, as DNA: TGTGCCAGCAGCGGCCCAGGGTCCAATGAGCAGTTCTTC.

Here the CDR3 reads CASSDGRPNQPQHF. CDR3 sequence (DNA): TGTGCCAGCAGTGACGGCAGACCGAATCAGCCCCAGCATTTT. The rearrangement joins TRBV6-1 to TRBJ1-5; unclear D gene. V was pared by 3 bases and J by 4 bases, with 10 bases between. CDR3 length: 14 residues. Germline V CDR1 and CDR2: MNHNS, SASEGT.